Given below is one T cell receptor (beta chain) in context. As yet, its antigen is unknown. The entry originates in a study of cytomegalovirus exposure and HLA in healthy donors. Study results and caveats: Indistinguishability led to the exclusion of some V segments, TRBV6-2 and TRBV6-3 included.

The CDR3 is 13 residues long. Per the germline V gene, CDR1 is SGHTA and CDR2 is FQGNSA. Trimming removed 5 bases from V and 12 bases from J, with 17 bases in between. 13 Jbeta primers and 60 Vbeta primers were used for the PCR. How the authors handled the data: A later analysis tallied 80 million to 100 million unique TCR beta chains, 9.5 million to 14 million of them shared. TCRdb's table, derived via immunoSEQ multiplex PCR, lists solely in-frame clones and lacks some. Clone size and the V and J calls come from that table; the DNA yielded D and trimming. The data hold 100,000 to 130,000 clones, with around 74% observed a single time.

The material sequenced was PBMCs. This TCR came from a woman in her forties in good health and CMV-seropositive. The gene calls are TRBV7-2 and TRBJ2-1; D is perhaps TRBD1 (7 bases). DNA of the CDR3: TGTGCCAGCAGCCTTGGGCAGGGGGACTCGCAGTTCTTC. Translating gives CASSLGQGDSQFF.